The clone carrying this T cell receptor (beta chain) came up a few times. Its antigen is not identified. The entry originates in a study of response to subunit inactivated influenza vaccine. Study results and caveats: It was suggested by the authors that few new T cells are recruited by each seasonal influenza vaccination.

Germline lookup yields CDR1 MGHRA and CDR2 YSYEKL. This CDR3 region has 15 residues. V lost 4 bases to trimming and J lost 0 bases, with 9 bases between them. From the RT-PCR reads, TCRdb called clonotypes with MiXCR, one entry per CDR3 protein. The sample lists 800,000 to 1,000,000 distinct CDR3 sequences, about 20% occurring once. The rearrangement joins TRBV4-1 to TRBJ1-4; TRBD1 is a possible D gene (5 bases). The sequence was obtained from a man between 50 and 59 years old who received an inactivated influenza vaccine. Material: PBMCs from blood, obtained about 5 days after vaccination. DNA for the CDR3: TGCGCCAGCAGCCCAGGGTATCCAACTAATGAAAAACTGTTTTTT. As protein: CASSPGYPTNEKLFF.